This TCR beta chain was documented in a study of long-term antiretroviral therapy in people with HIV. This CDR3 comprises 16 residues. From germline, CDR1 is LGHNT and CDR2 FRNRAP. V was shortened by 0 bases and J by 2 bases, with 14 bases between the two germline ends. At survey level, the immunoSEQ assay was run in its v3.0 version. Method: immunoSEQ multiplex PCR; TCRdb's copy keeps in-frame clones and lacks some. Of fewer than 15,000 clones detected, under 85% appear once; the ten largest clones hold 11%. One or more pre-ART and two or more post-ART PBMC samples were available from each donor. This sequence joins TRBV12-5 and TRBJ2-7, with D unresolved. The specimen was unsorted PBMCs, collected 0.8 years before starting antiretroviral therapy. This receptor was taken from a woman aged 35 to 49 with HIV. The CDR3 coding sequence is TGTGCTAGTGGTTTGGTAGTAAGTTCGGAGCCCTACGAGCAGTACTTC. Residues: CASGLVVSSEPYEQYF.